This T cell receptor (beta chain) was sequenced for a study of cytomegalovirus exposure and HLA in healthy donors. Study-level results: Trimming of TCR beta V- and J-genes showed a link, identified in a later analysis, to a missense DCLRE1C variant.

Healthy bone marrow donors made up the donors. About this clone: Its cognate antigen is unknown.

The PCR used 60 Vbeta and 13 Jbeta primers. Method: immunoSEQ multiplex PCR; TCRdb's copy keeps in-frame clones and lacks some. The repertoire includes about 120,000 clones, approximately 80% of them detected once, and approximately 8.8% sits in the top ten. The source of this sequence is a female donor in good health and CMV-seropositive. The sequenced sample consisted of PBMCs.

The CDR3 nucleotides read TGTGCCAGTAGTGCCCCGAGCGGGGGGGCCGGGGAGACCCAGTACTTC. Protein sequence: CASSAPSGGAGETQYF. This chain uses TRBV19 with TRBJ2-5, with TRBD2 identical over 10 bases. Trimming took 5 bases from V and 5 from J; bases not matched to a gene: 11. CDR1 is LNHDA and CDR2 is SQIVND in the germline V gene (reference sequence). The CDR3 sequence is 16 residues long.